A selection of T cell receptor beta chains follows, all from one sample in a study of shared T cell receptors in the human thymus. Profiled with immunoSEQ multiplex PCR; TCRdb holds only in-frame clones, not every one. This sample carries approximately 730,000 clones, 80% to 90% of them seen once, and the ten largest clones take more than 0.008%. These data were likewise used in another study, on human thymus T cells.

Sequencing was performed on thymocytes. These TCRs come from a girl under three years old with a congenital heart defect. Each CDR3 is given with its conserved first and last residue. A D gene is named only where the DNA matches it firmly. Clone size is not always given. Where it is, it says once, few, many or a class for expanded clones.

CASSPRGATDRNQPQHF	TGCGCCAGCAGCCCACGTGGGGCGACAGATCGCAATCAGCCCCAGCATTTT	NA	NA	TRBV4-1	TRBJ1-5
CASSPPWGAGGPNEQFF	TGTGCCAGCTCACCACCCTGGGGAGCGGGGGGACCCAATGAGCAGTTCTTC	TRBD2	NA	TRBV18	TRBJ2-1
CASSRGTSPNYGYTF	TGCGCCAGCAGCCGTGGGACAAGCCCTAACTATGGCTACACCTTC	NA	NA	TRBV4-1	TRBJ1-2
CASSLARANEQFF	TGCGCCAGCAGCTTGGCCAGGGCCAATGAGCAGTTCTTC	NA	NA	TRBV5-1	TRBJ2-1
CASSAPDRGSDDGYTF	TGCGCCAGCAGCGCGCCAGACAGGGGTAGTGACGATGGCTACACCTTC	TRBD1	NA	TRBV5-1	TRBJ1-2
CATTALSDSPLHF	TGTGCCACCACCGCGCTCTCGGATTCACCCCTCCACTTT	NA	NA	TRBV15	TRBJ1-6
CASSFFGGAYDTDTQYF	TGTGCCAGCAGCTTTTTCGGGGGGGCCTATGATACAGATACGCAGTATTTT	TRBD2	NA	TRBV5-4	TRBJ2-3
CASSLGAGVEGQETQYF	TGTGCCAGCAGCTTAGGCGCCGGGGTGGAAGGGCAAGAGACCCAGTACTTC	NA	NA	TRBV7-7	TRBJ2-5
CASSYRGGKTEAFF	TGTGCCAGCAGTTATAGGGGAGGGAAGACTGAAGCTTTCTTT	NA	NA	TRBV6-5	TRBJ1-1
CASSPVTGVRLASYEQYF	TGTGCCAGCTCACCAGTCACGGGGGTAAGACTAGCGAGCTACGAGCAGTACTTC	TRBD2	NA	TRBV18	TRBJ2-7
CAISEKGGLAVQETQYF	TGTGCCATCAGTGAGAAGGGAGGGCTAGCGGTCCAAGAGACCCAGTACTTC	TRBD2	NA	TRBV10-3	TRBJ2-5
CASSQDTGGDNQPQHF	TGCGCCAGCAGCCAAGATACAGGGGGCGATAATCAGCCCCAGCATTTT	TRBD1	NA	TRBV4-1	TRBJ1-5
CASNREAAANTEAFF	TGTGCCAGCAACCGAGAGGCAGCGGCGAACACTGAAGCTTTCTTT	NA	NA	TRBV21-1	TRBJ1-1
CASSYRGRIYGYTF	TGTGCCAGCAGTTACAGGGGGCGAATCTATGGCTACACCTTC	TRBD1	few	TRBV27	TRBJ1-2
CASSEKGGPGLDFYEQYF	TGTGCCAGCAGTGAAAAGGGGGGGCCGGGACTAGATTTCTACGAGCAGTACTTC	TRBD2	NA	TRBV2	TRBJ2-7
CASSPRGLRQPQHF	TGTGCCAGCAGCCCTAGAGGATTGCGACAGCCCCAGCATTTT	NA	NA	TRBV5-5	TRBJ1-5
CASTPYGDNSPLHF	TGTGCCAGCACCCCTTACGGGGATAATTCACCCCTCCACTTT	NA	NA	TRBV7-9	TRBJ1-6
CRISDSLNTEAFF	TGCAGAATTTCCGACAGCTTGAACACTGAAGCTTTCTTT	NA	NA	TRBV29-1	TRBJ1-1
CASSSSVNTEAFF	TGTGCCAGCAGCTCTTCAGTGAACACTGAAGCTTTCTTT	NA	NA	TRBV5-4	TRBJ1-1
CASSPRGRGTNTGELFF	TGTGCCAGCAGCCCCCGCGGCAGGGGGACGAACACCGGGGAGCTGTTTTTT	TRBD1	NA	TRBV7-6	TRBJ2-2
CASSQGPGQDYGYTF	TGTGCCAGCAGCCAAGGGCCGGGACAAGACTATGGCTACACCTTC	NA	NA	TRBV4-2	TRBJ1-2
CASSSDSLNYGYTF	TGCGCCAGCAGCTCGGACAGCCTTAACTATGGCTACACCTTC	NA	few	TRBV5-1	TRBJ1-2
CAISDLSSERKTQYF	TGTGCCATCAGTGATCTGTCCTCAGAAAGAAAGACCCAGTACTTC	NA	NA	TRBV10-3	TRBJ2-5
CASTREQADQPQHF	TGTGCCAGCACGAGGGAGCAGGCAGATCAGCCCCAGCATTTT	NA	NA	TRBV2	TRBJ1-5
CASSPQTSGGPGELFF	TGTGCCAGTAGTCCCCAAACTAGCGGGGGGCCCGGGGAGCTGTTTTTT	TRBD2	NA	TRBV19	TRBJ2-2
CASSPGRPGQGATPTSEQFF	TGCGCCAGCAGTCCAGGGCGGCCGGGACAGGGGGCGACCCCAACCTCTGAGCAGTTCTTC	TRBD1	NA	TRBV4-1	TRBJ2-1
CASSGLAEDITEAFF	TGTGCCAGCAGTGGATTGGCCGAAGATATCACTGAAGCTTTCTTT	NA	NA	TRBV2	TRBJ1-1
CASTSPTGLEAFF	TGTGCCAGTACCTCTCCGACAGGGTTAGAAGCTTTCTTT	TRBD1	NA	TRBV19	TRBJ1-1
CASSGLAGGRSYNEQFF	TGCGCCAGCTCAGGACTAGCGGGGGGCCGTTCCTACAATGAGCAGTTCTTC	TRBD2	NA	TRBV5-1	TRBJ2-1
CASSPDRGRRDTQYF	TGTGCCAGCAGTCCGGACAGGGGGCGCAGGGATACGCAGTATTTT	TRBD1	NA	TRBV6-1	TRBJ2-3
CASSLSSRGGNQPQHF	TGTGCCAGCAGTTTATCAAGCAGGGGAGGGAATCAGCCCCAGCATTTT	NA	NA	TRBV27	TRBJ1-5
CASSEKVGTGLTSHTDTQYF	TGTGCCAGCAGTGAGAAAGTCGGGACAGGGTTAACCTCCCACACAGATACGCAGTATTTT	TRBD1	few	TRBV2	TRBJ2-3